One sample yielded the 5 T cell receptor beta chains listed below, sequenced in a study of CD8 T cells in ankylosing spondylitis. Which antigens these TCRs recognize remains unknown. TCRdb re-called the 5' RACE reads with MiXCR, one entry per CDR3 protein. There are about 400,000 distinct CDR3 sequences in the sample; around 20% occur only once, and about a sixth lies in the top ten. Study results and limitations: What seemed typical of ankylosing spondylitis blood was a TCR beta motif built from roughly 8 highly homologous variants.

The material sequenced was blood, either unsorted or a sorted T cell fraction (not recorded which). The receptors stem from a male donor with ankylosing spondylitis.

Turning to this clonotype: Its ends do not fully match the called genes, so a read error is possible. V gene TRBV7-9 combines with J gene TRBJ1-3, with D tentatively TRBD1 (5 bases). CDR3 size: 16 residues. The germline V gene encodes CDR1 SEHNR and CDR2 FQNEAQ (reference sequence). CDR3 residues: CASSLAGTYSGNTIYF. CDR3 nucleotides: TGTGCCAGCAGCCTAGCAGGGACCTACTCTGGAAACACCATATATTTT.

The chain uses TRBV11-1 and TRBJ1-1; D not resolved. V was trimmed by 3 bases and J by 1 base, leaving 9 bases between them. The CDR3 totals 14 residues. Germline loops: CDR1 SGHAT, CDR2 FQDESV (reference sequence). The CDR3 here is CASSFWTENTEAFF. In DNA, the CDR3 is TGTGCCAGCAGCTTTTGGACGGAGAACACTGAAGCTTTCTTT.

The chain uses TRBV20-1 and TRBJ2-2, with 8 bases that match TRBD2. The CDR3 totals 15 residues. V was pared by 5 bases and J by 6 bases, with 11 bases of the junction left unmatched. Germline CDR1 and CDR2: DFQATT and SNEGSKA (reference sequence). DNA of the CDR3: TGCAGTGCTCCCCAAACGGGAGGGCCCTCCGGGGAGCTGTTTTTT. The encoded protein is CSAPQTGGPSGELFF.

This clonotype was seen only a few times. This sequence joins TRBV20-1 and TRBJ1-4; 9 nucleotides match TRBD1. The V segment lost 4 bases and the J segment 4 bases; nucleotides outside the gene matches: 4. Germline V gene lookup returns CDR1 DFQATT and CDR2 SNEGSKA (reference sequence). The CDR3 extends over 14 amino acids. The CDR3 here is CSAKPGQGNEKLFF. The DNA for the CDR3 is TGCAGTGCTAAACCGGGACAGGGTAATGAAAAACTGTTTTTT.

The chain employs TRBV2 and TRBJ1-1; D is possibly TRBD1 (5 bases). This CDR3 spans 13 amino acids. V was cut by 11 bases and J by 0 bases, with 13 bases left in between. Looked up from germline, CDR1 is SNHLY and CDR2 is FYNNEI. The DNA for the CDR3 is TGTGCCTCGGGGACTTACATGAACACTGAAGCTTTCTTT. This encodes CASGTYMNTEAFF.